This T cell receptor beta chain was captured in a study of T cell repertoires in cytomegalovirus infection. In the study overall: The public TCR beta signatures pointed to both CMV infection and matching HLA type.

MiXCR was run by TCRdb on the reads, yielding one entry per CDR3 protein. The data show some 900,000 distinct CDR3 sequences, with roughly 33% seen just once and under 15% held by the top ten. CDR3 size: 15 residues. V was trimmed by 2 bases and J by 0 bases, leaving 8 bases between them. The germline gives CDR1 ENHRY, CDR2 SYGVKD. Worth noting for this clonotype: Its antigen is not identified.

Study observations and caveats: CMV carriers with the relevant HLA were identified by cumulative public TCR beta family frequency. In two of eight donors, the top clonotype was HLA-C-restricted CMV-specific.

This chain connects TRBV10-3 to TRBJ1-5; D not resolved. The TCR comes from a human donor in good health (CMV status not recorded). Some clones in this sample may be carry-over from other donors' samples. Material: cultured CD8+ T cells from PBMCs, obtained from culture after CMV antigen stimulation. The chain's CDR3 is CAISEAADSNQPQHF. The CDR3 DNA reads TGTGCCATCAGTGAGGCCGCGGATAGCAATCAGCCCCAGCATTTT.